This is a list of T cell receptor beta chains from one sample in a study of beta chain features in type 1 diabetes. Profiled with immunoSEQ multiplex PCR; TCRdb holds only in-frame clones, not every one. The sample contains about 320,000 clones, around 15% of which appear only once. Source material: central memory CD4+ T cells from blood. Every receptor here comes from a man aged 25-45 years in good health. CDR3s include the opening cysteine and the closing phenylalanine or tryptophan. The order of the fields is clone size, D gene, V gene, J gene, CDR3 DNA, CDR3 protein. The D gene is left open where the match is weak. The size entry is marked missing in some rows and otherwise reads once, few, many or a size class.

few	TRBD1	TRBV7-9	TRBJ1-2	TGTGCCAGCAGCGGAACAGGGGGGGGCCTGATTGGCTACACCTTC	CASSGTGGGLIGYTF
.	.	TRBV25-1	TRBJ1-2	TGTGCCACCCAAGGAGGGAGTATTGATGGCTACACCTTC	CATQGGSIDGYTF
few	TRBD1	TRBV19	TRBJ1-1	TGTGCCAGTAGTTCAAGGACAGGCCTCCAAGCTTTCTTT	CASSSRTGLQAFF
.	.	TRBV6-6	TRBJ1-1	TGTGCCAGCAGGAGTACAGGGTCTTGGTCCACTGAAGCTTTCTTT	CASRSTGSWSTEAFF
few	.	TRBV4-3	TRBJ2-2	TGCGCCAGCAGCCCAACTGCGAACACCGGGGAGCTGTTTTTT	CASSPTANTGELFF
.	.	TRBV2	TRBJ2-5	TGTGCCAGCACACCGGGCTACACTTACCAAGAGACCCAGTACTTC	CASTPGYTYQETQYF
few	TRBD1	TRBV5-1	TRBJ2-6	TGCGCCAGCAGCTTGACTGGACAGGGGTTCGCTGGGGCCAACGTCCTGACTTTC	CASSLTGQGFAGANVLTF
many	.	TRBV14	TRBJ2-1	TGTGCCAGCAGCCAAGTGGTGAAGTCACTGTTCTTC	CASSQVVKSLFF
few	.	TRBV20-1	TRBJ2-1	TGCAGTGCTACGGACCGAAGTGAGCAGTTCTTC	CSATDRSEQFF
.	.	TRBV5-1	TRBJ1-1	TGCGCCAGCAGCTCACAGGGGAACACTGAAGCTTTCTTT	CASSSQGNTEAFF
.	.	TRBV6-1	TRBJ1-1	TGTGCCAGCAGAGGGGACGGAGGGAACACTGAAGCTTTCTTT	CASRGDGGNTEAFF
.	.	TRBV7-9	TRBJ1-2	TGTGCCAGCAGCCACGCGGGTGGGGGCTACACCTTC	CASSHAGGGYTF
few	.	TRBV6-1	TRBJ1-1	TGTGCCAGCAGTGAAGACTACTTGAACACTGAAGCTTTCTTT	CASSEDYLNTEAFF
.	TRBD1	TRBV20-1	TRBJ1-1	TGCAGTGCAAACACAGGGGGCCAAGCTTTCTTT	CSANTGGQAFF
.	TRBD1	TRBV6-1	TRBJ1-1	TGTGCCAGCATCAAGACAGGGAGGGGCACTGAAGCTTTCTTT	CASIKTGRGTEAFF
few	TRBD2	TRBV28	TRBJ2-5	TGTGCCAGCACCATTGGGCGGGGGACCAGTGAGACCCAGTACTTC	CASTIGRGTSETQYF
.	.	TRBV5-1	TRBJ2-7	TGCGCCAGCAGCTCGGGATACGAGCAGTACTTC	CASSSGYEQYF
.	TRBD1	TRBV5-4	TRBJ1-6	TGTGCCAGCAGCTTGGGTGACAGGGGGGATAATTCACCCCTCCACTTT	CASSLGDRGDNSPLHF
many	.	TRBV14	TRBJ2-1	TGTGCCAGCAGATTCCCGGATCTCGAGCAGTTCTTC	CASRFPDLEQFF
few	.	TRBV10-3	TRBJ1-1	TGTGCCATGCGGGACGCTCCAAACACTGAAGCTTTCTTT	CAMRDAPNTEAFF
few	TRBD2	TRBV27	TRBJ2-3	TGTGCCAGCAGTGGTCGACTAGCGGGGGGAACAGATACGCAGTATTTT	CASSGRLAGGTDTQYF
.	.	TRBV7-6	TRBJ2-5	TGTGCCAGCAGCTTAGCGTTGCGGGAAGAGACCCAGTACTTC	CASSLALREETQYF
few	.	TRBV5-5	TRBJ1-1	TGTGCCAGCAGCTTAGTGGGTGAAGCTTTCTTT	CASSLVGEAFF
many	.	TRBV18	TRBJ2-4	TGTGCCAGCTCACCACCTGGAGCGGTCATTCAGTACTTC	CASSPPGAVIQYF
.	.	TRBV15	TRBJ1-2	TGTGCCACCAGCAGAGATCTTAACCCGCGGGACTATGGCTACACCTTC	CATSRDLNPRDYGYTF
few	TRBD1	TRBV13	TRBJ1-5	TGTGCCAGCAGCCACACCACTACAGGGGGCTCCAATCAGCCCCAGCATTTT	CASSHTTTGGSNQPQHF
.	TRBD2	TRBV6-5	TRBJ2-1	TGTGCCAGCAGGCGAGGGACTATCTATCCCAATGAGCAGTTCTTC	CASRRGTIYPNEQFF
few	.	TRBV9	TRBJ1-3	TGTGCCAGCAGCGTAGCTCCGGGCCCTGGAAACACCATATATTTT	CASSVAPGPGNTIYF
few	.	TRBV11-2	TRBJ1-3	TGTGCCAGCAGCTTAGGTCGGTTTGGAAACACCATATATTTT	CASSLGRFGNTIYF
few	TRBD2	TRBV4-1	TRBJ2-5	TGCGCCAGCAGCCAAGACGGAGCGGGGGAAGAGACCCAGTACTTC	CASSQDGAGEETQYF